The rows below give T cell receptor beta chains drawn from one sample of a study of blood T cell repertoires in COVID-19. Profiled with immunoSEQ multiplex PCR; TCRdb holds only in-frame clones, not every one. The table shows under 250,000 clones, with about 93% occurring only once. Specimen: peripheral blood. The receptor source for this set is a man aged 55 to 70 with COVID-19, enrolled during active disease. Each CDR3 is given with its conserved first and last residue.

TRBV19 | CASTPDRNSNQPQHF
TRBV19 | CASSGTSGDTDTQYF
TRBV4-1 | CASSHLTSGRDTQYF
TRBV19 | CASSIGRTGGYTF
TRBV4-2 | CASSHTWTDRTYEQYF
TRBV6-5 | CAATGLSGNTIYF
TRBV28 | CASSLLGDSNGYTF
TRBV12-3/TRBV12-4 | CASSLREIQPQHF
TRBV5-1 | CASSLGTGGQPQHF
TRBV2 | CASITTGGRELFF
TRBV5-4 | CASSFGQGETYEQYF
TRBV18 | CASSPLLPGDYGYTF
TRBV6-2/TRBV6-3 | CASSYFYQGGEQFF
TRBV6-4 | CASRGTGVNYGYTF
TRBV5-6 | CASSYGTGRSYEQYF
TRBV21-1 | CASSKGGGSKYF
TRBV19 | CASSISGGTYQPQHF
TRBV7-2 | CASSLSGQGYGYTF
TRBV19 | CASSMTLGLAGQETQYF
TRBV3-1/TRBV3-2 | CASSQELGVNYEQYF
TRBV11-2 | CASSLRREAYNEQFF
TRBV7-8 | CASSKTVGFSGNTIYF
TRBV4-1 | CASSQLHGQAVYNEQFF
TRBV11-2 | CASGAGGTDTQYF
TRBV5-1 | CASSLQGVDGYTF
TRBV11-2 | CASSLVFQGADTQYF
TRBV28 | CANRGVASTEAFF
TRBV6-2/TRBV6-3 | CASSYWTWMTGHNYGYTF
TRBV6-2/TRBV6-3 | CASSYTLTGLGTEAFF
TRBV9 | CASSPVGSSGYNEQFF
TRBV15 | CATSRVRTGGQPQHF
TRBV23-1 | CASSHPGQGPNLIYEQYF
TRBV3-1/TRBV3-2 | CASRLLAGVGELFF
TRBV18 | CASSPRTGGFPTSGINTGELFF
TRBV30 | CAWSGGRAGNEQFF
TRBV3-1/TRBV3-2 | CASSLSDRGREKLFF
TRBV5-1 | CASSSRRATGELFF
TRBV27 | CASSASPRTSGIYEQYF
TRBV6-5 | CASSYSGGRGYEQYF
TRBV29-1 | CSVATGGSNQPQHF
TRBV18 | CASSRDSSGNTIYF
TRBV18 | CASSPLGGMDTEAFF
TRBV27 | CASSPAGGGYNSPLHF
TRBV18 | CASSPGGGGSSGYTF
TRBV19 | CASSFEGFQPQHF
TRBV10-2 | CASSESSSTKYNSPLHF
TRBV7-9 | CASSLETRRYNEQFF
TRBV19 | CASSRDRGRVTEAFF
TRBV5-6 | CASSLGTGVPKETQYF
TRBV6-2/TRBV6-3 | CASSRARGAGGLNSYEQYF
TRBV4-1 | CASSPSGPNEQFF